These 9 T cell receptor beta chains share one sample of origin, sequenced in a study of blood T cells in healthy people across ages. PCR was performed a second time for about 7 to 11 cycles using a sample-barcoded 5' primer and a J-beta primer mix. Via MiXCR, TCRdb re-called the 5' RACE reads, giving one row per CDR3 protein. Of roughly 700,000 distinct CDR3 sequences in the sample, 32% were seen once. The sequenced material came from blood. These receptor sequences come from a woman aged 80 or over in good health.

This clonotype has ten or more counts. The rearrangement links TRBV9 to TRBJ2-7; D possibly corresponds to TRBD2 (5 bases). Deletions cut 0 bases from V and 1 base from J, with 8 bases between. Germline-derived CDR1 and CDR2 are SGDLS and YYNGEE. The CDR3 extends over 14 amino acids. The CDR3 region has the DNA TGTGCCAGCAGCGTAGGAGGGATTTCCTACGAGCAGTACTTC. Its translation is CASSVGGISYEQYF.

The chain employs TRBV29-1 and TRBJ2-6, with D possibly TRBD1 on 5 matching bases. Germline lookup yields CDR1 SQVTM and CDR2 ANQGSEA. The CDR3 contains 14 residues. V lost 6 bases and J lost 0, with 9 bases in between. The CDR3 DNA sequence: TGCAGCGTCGACAGTAACTCTGGGGCCAACGTCCTGACTTTC. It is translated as CSVDSNSGANVLTF.

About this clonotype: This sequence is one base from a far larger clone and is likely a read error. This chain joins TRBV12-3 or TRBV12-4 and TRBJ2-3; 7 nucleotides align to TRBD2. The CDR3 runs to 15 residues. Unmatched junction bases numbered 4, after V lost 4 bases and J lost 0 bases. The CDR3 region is CASSWGGGSTDTQYF. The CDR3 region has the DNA TGTGCCAGCAGTTGGGGGGGGGGTAGCACAGATACGCAGTATTTT.

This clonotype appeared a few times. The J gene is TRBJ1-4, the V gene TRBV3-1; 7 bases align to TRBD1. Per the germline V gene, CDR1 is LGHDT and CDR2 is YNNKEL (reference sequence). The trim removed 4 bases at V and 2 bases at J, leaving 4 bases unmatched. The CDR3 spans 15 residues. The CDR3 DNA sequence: TGTGCCAGCAGCCCTAACAGGGGTACTAATGAAAAACTGTTTTTT. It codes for CASSPNRGTNEKLFF.

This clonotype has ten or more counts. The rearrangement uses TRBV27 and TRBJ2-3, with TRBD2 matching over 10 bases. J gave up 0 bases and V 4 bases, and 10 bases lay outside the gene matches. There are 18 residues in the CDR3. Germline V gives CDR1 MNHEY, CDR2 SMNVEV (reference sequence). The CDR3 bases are TGTGCCAGCAGTTCCACTAGCGGGGTCCTTTCTAGCACAGATACGCAGTATTTT. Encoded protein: CASSSTSGVLSSTDTQYF.

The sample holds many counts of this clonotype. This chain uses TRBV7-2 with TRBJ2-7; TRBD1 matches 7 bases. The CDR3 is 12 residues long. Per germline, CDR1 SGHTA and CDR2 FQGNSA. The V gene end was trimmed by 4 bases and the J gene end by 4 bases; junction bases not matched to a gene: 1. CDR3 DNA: TGTGCCAGCAGCTGGACAGGATACGAGCAGTACTTC. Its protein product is CASSWTGYEQYF.

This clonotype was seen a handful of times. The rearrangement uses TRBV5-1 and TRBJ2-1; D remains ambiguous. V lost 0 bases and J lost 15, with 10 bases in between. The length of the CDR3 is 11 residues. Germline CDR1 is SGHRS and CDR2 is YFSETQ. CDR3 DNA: TGCGCCAGCAGCTTGGATTCGGATTTGTTCTTC. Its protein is CASSLDSDLFF.

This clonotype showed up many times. The DNA of the CDR3 is TGTGCCACTACCGACAGGGCCAATCAGCCCCAGCATTTT. Translated: CATTDRANQPQHF. The rearrangement links TRBV28 to TRBJ1-5; 7 bases are a match to TRBD1. The V gene's germline CDR1 is MDHEN and CDR2 SYDVKM. V shed 10 bases and J 3 bases; nucleotides not matched to a gene: 6. The CDR3 totals 13 residues.

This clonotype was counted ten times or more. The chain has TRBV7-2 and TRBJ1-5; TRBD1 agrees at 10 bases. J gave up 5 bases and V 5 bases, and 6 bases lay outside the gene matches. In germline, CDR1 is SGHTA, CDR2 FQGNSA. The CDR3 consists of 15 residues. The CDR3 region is CASSRTGTGDQPQHF. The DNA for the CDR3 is TGTGCCAGCAGCAGAACCGGGACAGGGGATCAGCCCCAGCATTTT.